This section outlines one T cell receptor (beta chain) sequence together with its context. The target antigen is unknown. The CDR3 consists of 15 residues. The V end lost 8 bases, the J end lost 2 bases, and 16 bases lay between the germline ends. Germline V lookup: CDR1 GTSNPN, CDR2 SVGIG (reference sequence). Libraries were prepared by immunoSEQ multiplex PCR; TCRdb keeps only in-frame clonotypes and omits some of them. Found here are about 1 million clones, approximately 80% of them singletons; the top ten hold 0.5% to 0.6%. Into CD45RA+ naive and CD45RA-negative memory subsets, the CD4+ cells were split. This entry is derived from a study of shared clonotypes between healthy human individuals. Points from the study as a whole: Naive subsets usually exceeded memory subsets in estimated richness.

The receptor was derived from a man aged 18 to 30 in good health. Some clones in this sample may be carry-over from other donors' samples. The chain carries TRBV30 and TRBJ2-6; D remains ambiguous. Material: memory CD4+ T cells from PBMCs. Subset indicated: CD45RA-negative fraction. CDR3 protein: CAHKRKGTGANVLTF. CDR3 in DNA: TGTGCCCATAAGCGTAAGGGCACTGGGGCCAACGTCCTGACTTTC.